These 30 T cell receptor beta chains were sequenced from one sample in a study of cytomegalovirus exposure and HLA in healthy donors. PCR primers comprised 60 Vbeta and 13 Jbeta primers. TCRdb's copy holds only in-frame clones and misses some; the assay was immunoSEQ multiplex PCR. The sample has some 130,000 clones; approximately 84% are singletons. Sequencing was carried out using PBMCs. Source of these receptors: a boy between 2 and 10 years old in good health and CMV-seronegative.

This clone was found once. The chain is built from TRBV7-2 and TRBJ1-2; 8 positions agree with TRBD1. CDR1 is SGHTA and CDR2 is FQGNSA in the germline V gene. This CDR3 has 17 residues. V shed 4 bases, J shed 1 base, and the junction held 11 bases outside the gene matches. CDR3 loop: CASSYTEDRDDNYGYTF. As DNA, the CDR3 is TGTGCCAGCAGCTATACCGAGGACAGGGACGATAACTATGGCTACACCTTC.

This clone showed up just once. This sequence joins TRBV6-6 and TRBJ2-5, with D perhaps matching TRBD1 (6 bases). The better agreement between TRBJ2-7 and the DNA end casts doubt on the J call. This CDR3 has 11 residues. CDR1 and CDR2 from the germline V gene are MNHNY and SVGAGI (reference sequence). The chain's CDR3 is CASIQGHEQYF. In DNA, the CDR3 is TGTGCCAGCATCCAGGGGCACGAGCAGTACTTC.

The V and J genes are TRBV25-1 and TRBJ1-1, with TRBD1 as a possible D gene (5 bases). Trimming stripped 8 bases from V and 1 base from J, with 20 bases between. The CDR3 runs 16 residues. Germline assignment: CDR1 MGHDK and CDR2 SYGVNS. The CDR3 sequence is CASSLTTGGGNTEAFF. For the CDR3, the DNA is TGTGCCAGCTCCCTTACAACGGGGGGAGGGAACACTGAAGCTTTCTTT.

The chain carries TRBV4-2 and TRBJ1-1, with 7 bases lining up with TRBD1. Germline CDR1 LGHNA, CDR2 YNFKEQ. The trim removed 2 bases at V and 5 bases at J, leaving 8 bases unmatched. This CDR3 spans 15 amino acids. This chain's CDR3 is CASSQLRTGGTEAFF. The CDR3 nucleotides read TGTGCCAGCAGCCAACTTAGGACAGGCGGGACTGAAGCTTTCTTT.

The gene calls are TRBV2 and TRBJ2-1; tentative D call: TRBD1 (6 bases). The CDR3 extends over 12 amino acids. The germline CDR1 and CDR2 sequences are SNHLY and FYNNEI. Trimming shortened V by 7 bases and J by 6 bases, and 10 bases separated the two germline ends. The CDR3 is CASIRTVNEQFF. The CDR3, as DNA: TGTGCCAGCATTAGGACAGTCAATGAGCAGTTCTTC.

This chain joins TRBV4-1 and TRBJ2-4, with D uncertain. The CDR3 loop spans 15 amino acids. Germline CDR1 reads MGHRA; CDR2 reads YSYEKL. Trimming shortened V by 6 bases and J by 0 bases, and 12 bases separated the two germline ends. CDR3: CASRNHVLAKNIQYF. CDR3 sequence (DNA): TGCGCCAGCAGGAATCATGTACTAGCCAAAAACATTCAGTACTTC.

This clone has only a few counts. The rearrangement uses TRBV7-9 and TRBJ1-2; 7 bases are a match to TRBD1. The V gene end was trimmed by 7 bases and the J gene end by 4 bases; junction bases not matched to a gene: 18. This CDR3 has 17 residues. Germline V gene lookup returns CDR1 SEHNR and CDR2 FQNEAQ (reference sequence). CDR3 in DNA: TGTGCCAGCACCCCCCCCCTGTCGGGTAACAGGGGCTATGGCTACACCTTC. This sequence encodes CASTPPLSGNRGYGYTF.

This sequence joins TRBV19 and TRBJ2-2, with 11 positions matching TRBD2. With 6 bases clipped from V and 3 bases from J, the junction kept 3 bases outside the gene matches. This CDR3 is 15 amino acids long. Germline V gene sequence: CDR1 LNHDA, CDR2 SQIVND (reference sequence). The CDR3 loop reads CASRSLAGDTGELFF. Written as DNA, the CDR3 is TGTGCCAGTAGATCACTAGCGGGGGACACCGGGGAGCTGTTTTTT.

V gene TRBV11-2 combines with J gene TRBJ2-7; D uncertain. V lost 5 bases to trimming and J lost 5 bases, with 13 bases between them. Germline loops: CDR1 SGHAT, CDR2 FQNNGV. The CDR3 totals 13 residues. CDR3 protein: CASSQPSRDEQYF. The CDR3 DNA follows: TGTGCCAGCAGCCAACCGTCCCGGGACGAGCAGTACTTC.

The chain has TRBV30 and TRBJ2-1; the D is unclear. Trimming took off 4 bases at V and 5 bases at J, with 6 bases between the two ends. CDR1 and CDR2 from the germline V gene are GTSNPN and SVGIG (reference sequence). The CDR3 consists of 11 residues. The CDR3 region is CAWTLNNEQFF. CDR3 nucleotide sequence: TGTGCCTGGACGCTAAACAATGAGCAGTTCTTC. Filled out from reference TRBV30 and TRBJ2-1, the complete variable domain reads SQTIHQWPATLVQPVGSPLSLECTVEGTSNPNLYWYRQAAGRGLQLLFYSVGIGQISSEVPQNLSASRPQDRQFILSSKKLLLSDSGFYLCAWTLNNEQFFGPGTRLTVL.

This chain joins TRBV10-3 and TRBJ2-1; a weak D match, TRBD1 (6 bases). Germline V gene data show CDR1 as ENHRY and CDR2 as SYGVKD. The CDR3 covers 16 residues. V was clipped by 8 bases and J by 1 base, with 18 bases between them. The CDR3 bases are TGTGCCATCCGCCCCGTGACAGGATCTTCCTACAATGAGCAGTTCTTC. Translation: CAIRPVTGSSYNEQFF.

This clone was seen only once. The chain links TRBV5-4 to TRBJ2-2, with D tentatively TRBD2 (5 bases). Trimming left V 0 bases short and J 8 bases short, with 20 bases between. Germline assignment: CDR1 SGHNT and CDR2 YYREEE (reference sequence). The CDR3 consists of 17 residues. The CDR3 coding sequence is TGTGCCAGCAGCTTGGAGAGAGGGAATTCTCCAAGAGGGGAGCTGTTTTTT. Translated: CASSLERGNSPRGELFF.

The chain joins TRBV30 to TRBJ2-1; 8 bases match TRBD2. Germline CDR1 is GTSNPN and CDR2 is SVGIG (reference sequence). V dropped 4 bases and J dropped 0; count of bases not matched to a gene: 8. The CDR3 covers 16 residues. The CDR3 DNA sequence: TGTGCCTGGACCCAGCTAGCGGGTAGCTCCTACAATGAGCAGTTCTTC. This sequence encodes CAWTQLAGSSYNEQFF.

This clone was recorded only once. The chain employs TRBV6-5 and TRBJ1-6; 9 bases line up with TRBD1. There are 14 residues in the CDR3. From germline, CDR1 is MNHEY and CDR2 SVGAGI. V lost 8 bases and J lost 7; bases outside the gene matches: 6. The CDR3 DNA reads as TGTGCCAGCCGAAGGGACAGGGACAATTCACCCCTCCACTTT. It specifies CASRRDRDNSPLHF.

This chain links TRBV10-2 with TRBJ1-1, with D unresolved. Per the germline V gene, CDR1 is WSHSY and CDR2 is SAAADI. The V end was cut by 3 bases, the J end by 3 bases, with 11 bases between. This CDR3 contains 14 residues. In nucleotides, the CDR3 is TGCGCCAGCAGTGAATCAGATCCCCACACTGAAGCTTTCTTT. This encodes CASSESDPHTEAFF.

The sample holds one count of this clone. This rearrangement joins TRBV19 to TRBJ2-6; D is perhaps TRBD1 (5 bases). This CDR3 contains 15 residues. Germline CDR1 is LNHDA and CDR2 is SQIVND (reference sequence). V lost 8 bases, J lost 2 bases, and 13 bases lay in between. CDR3 residues: CASGAILPGANVLTF. The DNA of the CDR3 is TGTGCCAGTGGGGCCATCTTGCCTGGGGCCAACGTCCTGACTTTC.

The rearrangement links TRBV5-6 to TRBJ2-7; unclear D gene. Germline V gene lookup returns CDR1 SGHDT and CDR2 YYEEEE. The CDR3 length is 12 residues. The germline V and J ends were trimmed by 4 bases and 5 bases, with 10 bases remaining between them. The CDR3 sequence is CASSPGSHEQYF. DNA of the CDR3: TGTGCCAGCAGCCCCGGGTCCCACGAGCAGTACTTC.

J is TRBJ1-4 and V is TRBV6-5; maybe TRBD1 (6 bases). This CDR3 has 14 residues. Germline CDR1 MNHEY, CDR2 SVGAGI. Trimming removed 6 bases at V and 5 bases at J, with 13 bases between. As DNA, the CDR3 is TGTGCCAGCAGACCACAGGGATTCAATGAAAAACTGTTTTTT. This translates into CASRPQGFNEKLFF.

The chain combines TRBV28 with TRBJ1-2; 9 bases agree with TRBD1. Germline V gene lookup returns CDR1 MDHEN and CDR2 SYDVKM. With V trimmed by 6 bases and J by 7 bases, 12 bases remained unmatched. This CDR3 comprises 15 residues. The CDR3 loop reads CASRRGTGPSAGYTF. The CDR3, as DNA: TGTGCCAGCAGACGAGGGACAGGGCCAAGCGCTGGCTACACCTTC.

The chain is built from TRBV6-5 and TRBJ2-5, with 11 bases fitting TRBD2. CDR1 is MNHEY, CDR2 SVGAGI, per germline. The CDR3 runs to 12 residues. The junction had 0 bases not matched to a gene; V was cut back by 9 bases and J by 3 bases. The CDR3, as DNA: TGTGCCAGACTAGCGGGAGAAGAGACCCAGTACTTC. This codes for CARLAGEETQYF.

This clone showed up just a few times. The V and J genes are TRBV12-5 and TRBJ2-1; TRBD2 might be the D (6 bases). Trimming cost V 6 bases and J 16 bases, with 22 bases left between them. The CDR3 loop spans 13 amino acids. The germline CDR1 and CDR2 sequences are LGHNT and FRNRAP. CDR3 bases: TGTGCTAGTGGCCCGGGACTTTCCAGGGATCTCTTCTTC. It encodes CASGPGLSRDLFF.

This chain uses TRBV29-1 with TRBJ1-2; weak D call: TRBD1 (5 bases). CDR3 length: 11 residues. CDR1 and CDR2 from the germline V gene are SQVTM and ANQGSEA. Trimming stripped 7 bases from V and 8 bases from J, with 14 bases between. In nucleotides, the CDR3 is TGCAGCGCCCCCAGGGAAGGCGGCTACACCTTC. Its translation: CSAPREGGYTF.

Here the CDR3 reads CASSQDHSGSAETQYF. The CDR3 DNA sequence: TGTGCCAGCAGCCAAGATCATAGCGGGAGCGCTGAGACCCAGTACTTC. The V and J genes are TRBV4-2 and TRBJ2-5; 9 nucleotides agree with TRBD2. The CDR3 consists of 16 residues. The germline CDR1 and CDR2 sequences are LGHNA and YNFKEQ. V gave up 0 bases and J gave up 5 bases; unmatched junction bases: 7.

This clone appeared once. This chain links TRBV19 with TRBJ2-1; 7 bases line up with TRBD2. The germline V gene encodes CDR1 LNHDA and CDR2 SQIVND (reference sequence). V was pared by 3 bases and J by 7 bases, with 6 bases of the junction left unmatched. This CDR3 has 14 residues. In DNA, the CDR3 is TGTGCCAGTAGTATTCTGAGCGGGGTGAATGAGCAGTTCTTC. This translates into CASSILSGVNEQFF. The variable domain in full, with the rest retrieved from reference TRBV19 and TRBJ2-1, is DGGITQSPKYLFRKEGQNVTLSCEQNLNHDAMYWYRQDPGQGLRLIYYSQIVNDFQKGDIAEGYSVSREKKESFPLTVTSAQKNPTAFYLCASSILSGVNEQFFGPGTRLTVL.

The J gene is TRBJ2-2, the V gene TRBV5-1, with D perhaps matching TRBD2 (6 bases). Germline CDR1 SGHRS, CDR2 YFSETQ. The V and J ends lost 3 bases and 5 bases respectively, with 14 bases between them. The CDR3 loop spans 15 amino acids. The CDR3 protein is CASSSASGRTGELFF. The CDR3 nucleotides are TGCGCCAGCAGCTCCGCCAGTGGGAGGACCGGGGAGCTGTTTTTT.

V is TRBV10-3 and J is TRBJ2-2, with a tentative D call TRBD1 (6 bases). V was shortened by 6 bases and J by 0 bases, with 14 bases between the two germline ends. Germline CDR1 ENHRY, CDR2 SYGVKD. The CDR3 consists of 16 residues. DNA of the CDR3: TGTGCCATCAGAGAGCCTGGACAGCCGAACACCGGGGAGCTGTTTTTT. Translated, it gives CAIREPGQPNTGELFF.

The rearrangement joins TRBV15 to TRBJ2-2; 10 bases line up with TRBD1. The CDR3 is 15 amino acids. The ends lost 5 bases at V and 7 bases at J; junction bases unmatched: 7. The V gene's germline CDR1 is LNHNV and CDR2 YYDKDF (reference sequence). The CDR3 region has the DNA TGTGCCACCAGCTCTGGACAGGGGGTTAGCGGGGAGCTGTTTTTT. Translating it yields CATSSGQGVSGELFF.

V is TRBV4-1 and J is TRBJ1-1; no reliable D call. The CDR3 contains 14 residues. V lost 0 bases, J lost 6 bases, and 11 bases lay in between. Germline V gene lookup returns CDR1 MGHRA and CDR2 YSYEKL. The CDR3 DNA is TGCGCCAGCAGCCAAGATGATCTACAGCCTGAAGCTTTCTTT. This codes for CASSQDDLQPEAFF.

The chain couples TRBV2 to TRBJ1-4; 8 bases align to TRBD1. Germline CDR1 reads SNHLY; CDR2 reads FYNNEI. This CDR3 is built from 14 residues. The V and J ends lost 2 bases and 5 bases, in that order; junction bases with no gene match: 1. This CDR3 is CASSEQGANEKLFF. DNA of the CDR3: TGTGCCAGCAGTGAACAGGGGGCAAATGAAAAACTGTTTTTT.

This clone was found a few times. This sequence joins TRBV6-6 and TRBJ1-3; unclear D gene. The CDR3 length is 14 residues. Germline V CDR1 and CDR2: MNHNY, SVGAGI (reference sequence). Trimming removed 4 bases from V and 2 bases from J, with 9 bases in between. The CDR3 loop is CASSSTGTGNTIYF. For the CDR3, the DNA is TGTGCCAGCAGTTCCACGGGGACTGGAAACACCATATATTTT.